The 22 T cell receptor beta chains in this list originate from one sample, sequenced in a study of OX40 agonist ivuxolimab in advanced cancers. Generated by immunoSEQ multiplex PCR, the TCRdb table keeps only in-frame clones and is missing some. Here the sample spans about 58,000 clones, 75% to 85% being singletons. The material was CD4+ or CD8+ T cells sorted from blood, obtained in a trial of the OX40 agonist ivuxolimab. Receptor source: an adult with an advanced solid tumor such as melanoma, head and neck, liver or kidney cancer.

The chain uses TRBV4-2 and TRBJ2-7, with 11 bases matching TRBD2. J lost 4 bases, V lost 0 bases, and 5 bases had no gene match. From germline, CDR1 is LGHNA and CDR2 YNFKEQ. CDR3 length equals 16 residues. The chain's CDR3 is CASSQDISGGEYEQYF. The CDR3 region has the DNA TGTGCCAGCAGCCAAGATATTAGCGGGGGGGAGTACGAGCAGTACTTC.

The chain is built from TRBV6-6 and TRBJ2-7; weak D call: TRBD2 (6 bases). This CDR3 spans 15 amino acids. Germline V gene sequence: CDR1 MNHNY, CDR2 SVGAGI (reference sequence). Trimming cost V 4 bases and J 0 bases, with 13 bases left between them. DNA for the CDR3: TGTGCCAGCAGTTCCCCGGGACTGAGCTCCTACGAGCAGTACTTC. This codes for CASSSPGLSSYEQYF.

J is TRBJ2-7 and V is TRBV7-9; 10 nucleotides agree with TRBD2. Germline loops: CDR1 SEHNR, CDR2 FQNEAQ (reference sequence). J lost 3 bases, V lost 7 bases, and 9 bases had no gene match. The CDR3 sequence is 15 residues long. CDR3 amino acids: CASIESSGGGYEQYF. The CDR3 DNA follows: TGTGCCAGCATTGAATCTAGCGGGGGCGGCTACGAGCAGTACTTC.

The CDR3 region is CASSLADRGRGGELFF. The CDR3 coding sequence is TGTGCCAGCAGCTTAGCGGACAGGGGGCGAGGCGGGGAGCTGTTTTTT. The chain is built from TRBV11-2 and TRBJ2-2; 11 positions match TRBD1. The CDR3 has 16 residues. V dropped 1 base and J dropped 7; count of bases not matched to a gene: 5. Germline lookup yields CDR1 SGHAT and CDR2 FQNNGV.

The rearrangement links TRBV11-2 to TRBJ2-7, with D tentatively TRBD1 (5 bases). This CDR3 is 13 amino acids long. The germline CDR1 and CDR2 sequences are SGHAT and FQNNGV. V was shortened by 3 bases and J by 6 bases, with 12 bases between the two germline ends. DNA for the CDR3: TGTGCCAGCAGCTTGGACACCCGAGGCGAGCAGTACTTC. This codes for CASSLDTRGEQYF.

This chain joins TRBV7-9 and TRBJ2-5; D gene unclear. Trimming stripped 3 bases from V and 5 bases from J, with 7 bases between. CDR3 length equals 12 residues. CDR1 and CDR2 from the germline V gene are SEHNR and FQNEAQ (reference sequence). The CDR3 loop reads CASSFTGETQYF. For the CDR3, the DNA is TGTGCCAGCAGCTTTACCGGGGAGACCCAGTACTTC.

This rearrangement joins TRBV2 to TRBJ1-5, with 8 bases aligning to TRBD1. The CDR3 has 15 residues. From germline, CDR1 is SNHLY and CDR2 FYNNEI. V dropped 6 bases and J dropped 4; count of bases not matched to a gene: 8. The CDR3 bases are TGTGCCAGCAGCCAAGGGACAGGTGGGAATCAGCCCCAGCATTTT. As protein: CASSQGTGGNQPQHF.

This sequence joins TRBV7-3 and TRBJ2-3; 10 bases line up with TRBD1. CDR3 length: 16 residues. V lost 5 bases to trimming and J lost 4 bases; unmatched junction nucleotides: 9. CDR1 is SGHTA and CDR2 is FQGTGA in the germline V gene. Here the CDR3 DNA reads TGTGCCAGCAGCCCATTGGGACAGGGGACCGCAGATACGCAGTATTTT. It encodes CASSPLGQGTADTQYF.

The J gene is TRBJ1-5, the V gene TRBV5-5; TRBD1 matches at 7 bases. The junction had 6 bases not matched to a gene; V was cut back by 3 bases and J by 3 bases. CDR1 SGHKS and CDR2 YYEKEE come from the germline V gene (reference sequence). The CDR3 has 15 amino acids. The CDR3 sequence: CASSSRGMDNQPQHF. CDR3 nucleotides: TGTGCCAGCAGCTCCAGGGGGATGGACAATCAGCCCCAGCATTTT.

In DNA form, the CDR3 reads TGTGCCAGCAAGTTGACGCGGCAAATGAACACTGAAGCTTTCTTT. It yields the protein CASKLTRQMNTEAFF. The chain links TRBV5-6 to TRBJ1-1; unclear D gene. Trimming stripped 6 bases from V and 0 bases from J, with 15 bases between. The CDR3 covers 15 residues. Germline V gene data show CDR1 as SGHDT and CDR2 as YYEEEE.

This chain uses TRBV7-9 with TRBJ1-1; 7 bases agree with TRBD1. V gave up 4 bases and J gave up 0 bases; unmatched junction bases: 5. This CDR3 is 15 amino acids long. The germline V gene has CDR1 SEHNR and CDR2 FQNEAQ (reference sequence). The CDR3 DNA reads TGTGCCAGCAGCTACACCGGGACAGTGAACACTGAAGCTTTCTTT. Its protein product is CASSYTGTVNTEAFF.

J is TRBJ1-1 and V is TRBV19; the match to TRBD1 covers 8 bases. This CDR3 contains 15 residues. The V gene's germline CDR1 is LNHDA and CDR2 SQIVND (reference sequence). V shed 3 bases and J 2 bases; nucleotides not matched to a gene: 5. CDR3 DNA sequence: TGTGCCAGTAGTATCGGACAGGGCTTCAACACTGAAGCTTTCTTT. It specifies CASSIGQGFNTEAFF.

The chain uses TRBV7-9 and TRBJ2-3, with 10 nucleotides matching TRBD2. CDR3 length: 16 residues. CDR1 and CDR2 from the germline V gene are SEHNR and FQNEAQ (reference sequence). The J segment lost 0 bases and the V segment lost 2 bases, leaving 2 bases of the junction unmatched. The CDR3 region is CASSLPGLASTDTQYF. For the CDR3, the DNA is TGTGCCAGCAGCTTACCGGGACTAGCGAGCACAGATACGCAGTATTTT.

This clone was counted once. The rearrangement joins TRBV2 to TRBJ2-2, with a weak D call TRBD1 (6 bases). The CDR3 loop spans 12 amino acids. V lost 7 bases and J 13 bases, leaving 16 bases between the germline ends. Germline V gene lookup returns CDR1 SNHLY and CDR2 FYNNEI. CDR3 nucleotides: TGTGCCAGCACACAGGGTTCTCCTGGGCTGTTTTTT. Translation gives CASTQGSPGLFF.

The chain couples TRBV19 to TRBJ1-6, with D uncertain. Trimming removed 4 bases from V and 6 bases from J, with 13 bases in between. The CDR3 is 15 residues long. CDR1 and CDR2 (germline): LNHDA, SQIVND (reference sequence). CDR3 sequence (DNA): TGTGCCAGTAGTACAGACCCGAGGCCTAATTCACCCCTCCACTTT. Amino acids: CASSTDPRPNSPLHF. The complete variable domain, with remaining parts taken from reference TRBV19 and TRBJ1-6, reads DGGITQSPKYLFRKEGQNVTLSCEQNLNHDAMYWYRQDPGQGLRLIYYSQIVNDFQKGDIAEGYSVSREKKESFPLTVTSAQKNPTAFYLCASSTDPRPNSPLHFGNGTRLTVT.

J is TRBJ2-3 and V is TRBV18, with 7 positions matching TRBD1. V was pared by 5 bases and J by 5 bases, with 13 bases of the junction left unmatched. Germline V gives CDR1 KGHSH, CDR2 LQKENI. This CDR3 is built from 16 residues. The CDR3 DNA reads TGTGCCAGCTCATTATCCGGGACAGCAGGCGGAGATACGCAGTATTTT. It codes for CASSLSGTAGGDTQYF.

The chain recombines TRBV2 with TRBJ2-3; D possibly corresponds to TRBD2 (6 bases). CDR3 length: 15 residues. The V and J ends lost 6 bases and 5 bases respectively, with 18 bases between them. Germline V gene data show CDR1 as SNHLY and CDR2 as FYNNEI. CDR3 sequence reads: CASRWASVFGDTQYF. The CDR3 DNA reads TGTGCCAGCAGGTGGGCTAGCGTGTTTGGAGATACGCAGTATTTT.

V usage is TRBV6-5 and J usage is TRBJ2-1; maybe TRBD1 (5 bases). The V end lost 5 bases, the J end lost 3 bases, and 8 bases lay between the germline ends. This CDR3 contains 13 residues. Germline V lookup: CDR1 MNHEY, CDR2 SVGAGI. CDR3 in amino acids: CASSLDSYNEQFF. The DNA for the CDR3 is TGTGCCAGCAGTCTTGACAGCTACAATGAGCAGTTCTTC.

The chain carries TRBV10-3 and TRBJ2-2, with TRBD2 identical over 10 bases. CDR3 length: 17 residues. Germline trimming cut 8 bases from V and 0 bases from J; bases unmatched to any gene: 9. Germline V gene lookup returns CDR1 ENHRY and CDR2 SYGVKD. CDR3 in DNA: TGTGCCATCGGCCCGCCAACTAGCGGGGCGAACACCGGGGAGCTGTTTTTT. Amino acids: CAIGPPTSGANTGELFF.

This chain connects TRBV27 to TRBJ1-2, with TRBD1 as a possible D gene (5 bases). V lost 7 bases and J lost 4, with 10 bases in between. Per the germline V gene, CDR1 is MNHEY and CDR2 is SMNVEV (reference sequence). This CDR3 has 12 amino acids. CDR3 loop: CASKAGVYGYTF. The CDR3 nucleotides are TGTGCCAGCAAGGCGGGGGTCTATGGCTACACCTTC.

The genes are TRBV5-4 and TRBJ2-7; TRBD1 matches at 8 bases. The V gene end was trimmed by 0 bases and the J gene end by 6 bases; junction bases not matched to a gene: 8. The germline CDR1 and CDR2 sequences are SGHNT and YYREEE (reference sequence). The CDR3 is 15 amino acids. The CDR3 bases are TGTGCCAGCAGCTTGGCCGGGACAGGAGGGGGCGAGCAGTACTTC. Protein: CASSLAGTGGGEQYF. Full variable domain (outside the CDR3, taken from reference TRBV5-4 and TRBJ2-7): ETGVTQSPTHLIKTRGQQVTLRCSSQSGHNTVSWYQQALGQGPQFIFQYYREEENGRGNFPPRFSGLQFPNYSSELNVNALELDDSALYLCASSLAGTGGGEQYFGPGTRLTVT.

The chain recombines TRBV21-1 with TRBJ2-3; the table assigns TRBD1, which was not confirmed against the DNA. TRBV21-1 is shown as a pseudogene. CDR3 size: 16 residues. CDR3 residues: CASSKASDRGIDTQYF. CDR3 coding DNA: TGTGCCAGCAGCAAAGCGTCGGACAGGGGTATCGATACGCAGTATTTT.